This TCR beta chain was sequenced in a study of blood T cell repertoires in COVID-19. On the study more broadly: Sample material is recorded as cDNA or gDNA derived from T cells, B-cell-depleted T cells, or PBMCs.

This table comes from immunoSEQ multiplex PCR, and its TCRdb copy is limited to in-frame clones, with some not included. The table has 130,000 to 150,000 clones, approximately 80% seen once. The ends lost 0 bases at V and 11 bases at J; junction bases unmatched: 12. In germline, CDR1 is ENHRY, CDR2 SYGVKD. CDR3 length: 15 amino acids. The rearrangement joins TRBV10-3 to TRBJ1-1, with 7 nucleotides matching TRBD1. Sequenced sample: peripheral blood. This clonotype was sampled from a woman between 50 and 59 years old in a cohort sampled during active or convalescent COVID-19. CDR3 bases: TGTGCCATCAGTGAGTCGGCTGCCGACAGGGTTCGGGCTTTCTTT. Amino acids: CAISESAADRVRAFF.